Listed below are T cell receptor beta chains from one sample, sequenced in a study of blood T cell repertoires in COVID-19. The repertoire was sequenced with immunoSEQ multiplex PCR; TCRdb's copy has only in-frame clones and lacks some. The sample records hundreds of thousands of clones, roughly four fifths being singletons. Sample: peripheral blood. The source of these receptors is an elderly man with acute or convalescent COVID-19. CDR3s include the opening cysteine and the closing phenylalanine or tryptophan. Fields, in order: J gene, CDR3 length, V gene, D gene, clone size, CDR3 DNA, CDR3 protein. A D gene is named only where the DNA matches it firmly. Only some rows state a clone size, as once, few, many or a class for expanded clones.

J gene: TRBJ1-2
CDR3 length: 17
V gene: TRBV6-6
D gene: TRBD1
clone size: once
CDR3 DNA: TGTGCCAGCAGTCCCCCGGGACAGCTGTTAGCTAACTATGGCTACACCTTC
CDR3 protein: CASSPPGQLLANYGYTF

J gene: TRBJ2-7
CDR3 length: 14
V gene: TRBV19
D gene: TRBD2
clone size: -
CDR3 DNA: TGTGCCAGTAGTGCCGGCGGGGGTGGATACGAGCAGTACTTC
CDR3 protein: CASSAGGGGYEQYF

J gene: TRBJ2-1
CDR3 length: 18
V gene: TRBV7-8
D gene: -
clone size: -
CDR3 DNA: TGTGCCAGCAGCCCCAGGATTAAGCGGGACAACTCCTACAATGAGCAGTTCTTC
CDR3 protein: CASSPRIKRDNSYNEQFF

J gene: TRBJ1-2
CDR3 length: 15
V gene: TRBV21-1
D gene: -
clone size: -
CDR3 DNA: TGTGCCAGCAGCAATAAAGGGGGCAGTTGCTATGGCTACACCTTC
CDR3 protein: CASSNKGGSCYGYTF

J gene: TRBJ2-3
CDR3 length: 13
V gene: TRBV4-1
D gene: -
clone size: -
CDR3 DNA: TGCGCCAGCAGCCAAGGACAGCCAGATACGCAGTATTTT
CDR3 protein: CASSQGQPDTQYF

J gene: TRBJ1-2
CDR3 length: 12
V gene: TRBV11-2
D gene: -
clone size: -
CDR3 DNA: TGTGCCAGCAGCATGACAGGCAGGAGCTACACCTTC
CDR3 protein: CASSMTGRSYTF

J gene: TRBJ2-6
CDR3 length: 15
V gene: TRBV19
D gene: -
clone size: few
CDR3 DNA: TGTGCCAGTAGTTCCGGGACTGCAGGGGCCAACGTCCTGACTTTC
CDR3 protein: CASSSGTAGANVLTF

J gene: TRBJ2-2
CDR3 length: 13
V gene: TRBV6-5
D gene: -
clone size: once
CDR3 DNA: TGTGCCACCACCCCGGGGTGGGGCGGGGAGCTGTTTTTT
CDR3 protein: CATTPGWGGELFF

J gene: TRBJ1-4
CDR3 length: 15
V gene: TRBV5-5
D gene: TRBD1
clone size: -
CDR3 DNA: TGTGCCAGCAGCCTGTCGACAGGGGCTAATGAAAAACTGTTTTTT
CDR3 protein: CASSLSTGANEKLFF

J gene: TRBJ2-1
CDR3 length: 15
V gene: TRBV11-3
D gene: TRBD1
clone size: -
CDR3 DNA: TGTGCCAGCAGCTTTGGGGGGACAGGGTTGGGTGAGCAGTTCTTC
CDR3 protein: CASSFGGTGLGEQFF

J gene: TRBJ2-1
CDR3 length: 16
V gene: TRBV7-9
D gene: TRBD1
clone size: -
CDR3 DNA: TGTGCCAGCAGCTTACCTCCGGGACAGGGACCCAATGAGCAGTTCTTC
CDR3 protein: CASSLPPGQGPNEQFF